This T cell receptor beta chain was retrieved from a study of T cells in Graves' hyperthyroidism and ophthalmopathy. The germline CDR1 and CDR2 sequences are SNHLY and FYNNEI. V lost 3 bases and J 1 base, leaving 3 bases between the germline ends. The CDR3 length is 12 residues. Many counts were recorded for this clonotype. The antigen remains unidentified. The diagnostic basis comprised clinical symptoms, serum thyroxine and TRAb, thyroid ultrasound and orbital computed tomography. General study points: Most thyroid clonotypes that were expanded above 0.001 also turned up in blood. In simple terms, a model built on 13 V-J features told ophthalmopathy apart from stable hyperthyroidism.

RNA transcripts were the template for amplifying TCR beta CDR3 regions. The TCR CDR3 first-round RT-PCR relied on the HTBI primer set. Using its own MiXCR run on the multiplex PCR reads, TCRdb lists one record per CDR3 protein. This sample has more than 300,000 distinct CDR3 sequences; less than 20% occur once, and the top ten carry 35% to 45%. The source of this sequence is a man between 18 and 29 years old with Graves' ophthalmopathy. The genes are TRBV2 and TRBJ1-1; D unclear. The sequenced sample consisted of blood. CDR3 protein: CASSDRNTEAFF. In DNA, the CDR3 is TGTGCCAGCAGTGACAGGAACACTGAAGCTTTCTTT.